The rows below give T cell receptor beta chains drawn from one sample of a study of cytomegalovirus exposure and HLA in healthy donors. TCRdb keeps only in-frame clones here, not all; method: immunoSEQ multiplex PCR. Among under 200,000 clones, 80% to 90% were seen once, and the ten largest hold around a tenth. The specimen sequenced was PBMCs. These receptors came from a man younger than 35 in good health and CMV-seropositive. The CDR3 runs from the conserved cysteine through the conserved F or W. D genes are given only for firm matches. The size of a clone is reported for some rows only, either as once, few or many, or as a class for expanded clones.

cdr3_aa: CASSPPESATNEKLFF
cdr3_nt: TGCGCCAGCAGCCCCCCGGAGAGTGCAACTAATGAAAAACTGTTTTTT
v_call: TRBV5-1
j_call: TRBJ1-4
clone_size: once
d_call: -

cdr3_aa: CASSLRELSSYNSPLHF
cdr3_nt: TGTGCCAGCAGCTTAAGAGAGTTAAGCTCCTATAATTCACCCCTCCACTTT
v_call: TRBV7-9
j_call: TRBJ1-6
clone_size: -
d_call: -

cdr3_aa: CASGLAPGQGIAYEQYF
cdr3_nt: TGTGCTAGTGGTTTGGCCCCGGGACAGGGCATAGCCTACGAGCAGTACTTC
v_call: TRBV12-5
j_call: TRBJ2-7
clone_size: -
d_call: TRBD1

cdr3_aa: CASSYDRGPPNQPQHF
cdr3_nt: TGTGCCAGCAGCTACGACAGGGGCCCCCCAAATCAGCCCCAGCATTTT
v_call: TRBV6-6
j_call: TRBJ1-5
clone_size: few
d_call: TRBD1

cdr3_aa: CAFSWGVNEQFF
cdr3_nt: TGTGCCTTCTCATGGGGGGTTAATGAGCAGTTCTTC
v_call: TRBV30
j_call: TRBJ2-1
clone_size: -
d_call: -

cdr3_aa: CASSYRGGFTFNEQFF
cdr3_nt: TGTGCCAGCAGTTACCGTGGAGGGTTCACCTTCAATGAGCAGTTCTTC
v_call: TRBV6-5
j_call: TRBJ2-1
clone_size: -
d_call: -

cdr3_aa: CASSAGLAGKETQYF
cdr3_nt: TGTGCCAGCAGCGCTGGACTAGCGGGAAAAGAGACCCAGTACTTC
v_call: TRBV7-9
j_call: TRBJ2-5
clone_size: -
d_call: TRBD2

cdr3_aa: CASSARGQGILDTQYF
cdr3_nt: TGCGCCAGCAGCGCACGGGGACAGGGTATATTAGATACGCAGTATTTT
v_call: TRBV5-1
j_call: TRBJ2-3
clone_size: -
d_call: TRBD1

cdr3_aa: CASRGTGFTGELFF
cdr3_nt: TGTGCCAGTAGAGGGACAGGGTTTACCGGGGAGCTGTTTTTT
v_call: TRBV19
j_call: TRBJ2-2
clone_size: -
d_call: TRBD1

cdr3_aa: CASSPFTGGSDYNSPLHF
cdr3_nt: TGTGCCAGCTCACCATTCACAGGGGGCAGCGACTATAATTCACCCCTCCACTTT
v_call: TRBV18
j_call: TRBJ1-6
clone_size: -
d_call: TRBD1

cdr3_aa: CASSLAGVGGANSYEQYF
cdr3_nt: TGTGCCAGCAGCTTGGCAGGAGTAGGGGGGGCCAACTCCTACGAGCAGTACTTC
v_call: TRBV5-4
j_call: TRBJ2-7
clone_size: -
d_call: -

cdr3_aa: CASSIEANTEAFF
cdr3_nt: TGTGCCAGTAGTATTGAAGCGAACACTGAAGCTTTCTTT
v_call: TRBV19
j_call: TRBJ1-1
clone_size: -
d_call: -

cdr3_aa: CASSPDRVDGYTF
cdr3_nt: TGTGCCAGCAGCCCCGACAGGGTGGATGGCTACACCTTC
v_call: TRBV7-9
j_call: TRBJ1-2
clone_size: -
d_call: TRBD1

cdr3_aa: CASSGRGLRDTQYF
cdr3_nt: TGTGCCAGCAGTGGCAGGGGGCTTAGAGATACGCAGTATTTT
v_call: TRBV2
j_call: TRBJ2-3
clone_size: -
d_call: TRBD1

cdr3_aa: CASSEALGRGAFNTEAFF
cdr3_nt: TGTGCCAGCAGTGAAGCGCTGGGGAGGGGGGCTTTTAACACTGAAGCTTTCTTT
v_call: TRBV2
j_call: TRBJ1-1
clone_size: -
d_call: -

cdr3_aa: CAWRDSGETQYF
cdr3_nt: TGTGCCTGGAGAGACTCGGGAGAGACCCAGTACTTC
v_call: TRBV30
j_call: TRBJ2-5
clone_size: once
d_call: -

cdr3_aa: CARRDRAPYNEQFF
cdr3_nt: TGCGCCAGAAGGGACAGGGCACCCTACAATGAGCAGTTCTTC
v_call: TRBV5-1
j_call: TRBJ2-1
clone_size: -
d_call: TRBD1

cdr3_aa: CASSRDRPPNSPLHF
cdr3_nt: TGTGCCAGCAGTCGGGACAGGCCACCTAATTCACCCCTCCACTTT
v_call: TRBV14
j_call: TRBJ1-6
clone_size: -
d_call: TRBD1